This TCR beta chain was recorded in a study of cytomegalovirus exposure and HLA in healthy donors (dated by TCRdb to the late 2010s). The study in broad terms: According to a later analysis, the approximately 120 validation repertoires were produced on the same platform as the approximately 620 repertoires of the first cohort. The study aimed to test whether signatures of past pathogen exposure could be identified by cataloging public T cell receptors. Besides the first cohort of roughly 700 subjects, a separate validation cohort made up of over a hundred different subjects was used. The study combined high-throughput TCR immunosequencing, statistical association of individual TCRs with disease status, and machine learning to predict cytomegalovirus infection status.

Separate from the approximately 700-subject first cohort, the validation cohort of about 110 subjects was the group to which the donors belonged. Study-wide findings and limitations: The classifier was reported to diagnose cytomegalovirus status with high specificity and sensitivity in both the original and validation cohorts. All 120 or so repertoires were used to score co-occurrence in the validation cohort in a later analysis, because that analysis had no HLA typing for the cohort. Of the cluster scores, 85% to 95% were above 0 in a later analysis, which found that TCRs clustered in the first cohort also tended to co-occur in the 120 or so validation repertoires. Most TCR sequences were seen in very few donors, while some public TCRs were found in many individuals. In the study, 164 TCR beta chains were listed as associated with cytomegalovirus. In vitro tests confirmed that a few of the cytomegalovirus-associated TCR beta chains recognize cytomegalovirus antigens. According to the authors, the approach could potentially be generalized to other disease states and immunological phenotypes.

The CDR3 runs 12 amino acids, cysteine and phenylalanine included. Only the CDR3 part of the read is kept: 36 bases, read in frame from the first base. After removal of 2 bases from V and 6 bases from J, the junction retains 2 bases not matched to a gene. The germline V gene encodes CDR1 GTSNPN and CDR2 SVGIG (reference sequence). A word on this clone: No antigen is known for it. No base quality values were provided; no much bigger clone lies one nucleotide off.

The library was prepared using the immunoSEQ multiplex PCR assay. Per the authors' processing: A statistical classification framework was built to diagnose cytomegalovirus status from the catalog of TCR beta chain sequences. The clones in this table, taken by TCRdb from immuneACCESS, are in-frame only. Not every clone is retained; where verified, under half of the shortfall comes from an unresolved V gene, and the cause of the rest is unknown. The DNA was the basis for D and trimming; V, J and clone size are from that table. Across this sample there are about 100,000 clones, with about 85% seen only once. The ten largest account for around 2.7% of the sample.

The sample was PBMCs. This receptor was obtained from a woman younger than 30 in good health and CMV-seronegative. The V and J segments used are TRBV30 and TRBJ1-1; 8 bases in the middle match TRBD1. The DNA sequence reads TGTGCCTGGAGTTCAGGGGGCTCTGAAGCTTTCTTT. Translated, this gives CAWSSGGSEAFF.